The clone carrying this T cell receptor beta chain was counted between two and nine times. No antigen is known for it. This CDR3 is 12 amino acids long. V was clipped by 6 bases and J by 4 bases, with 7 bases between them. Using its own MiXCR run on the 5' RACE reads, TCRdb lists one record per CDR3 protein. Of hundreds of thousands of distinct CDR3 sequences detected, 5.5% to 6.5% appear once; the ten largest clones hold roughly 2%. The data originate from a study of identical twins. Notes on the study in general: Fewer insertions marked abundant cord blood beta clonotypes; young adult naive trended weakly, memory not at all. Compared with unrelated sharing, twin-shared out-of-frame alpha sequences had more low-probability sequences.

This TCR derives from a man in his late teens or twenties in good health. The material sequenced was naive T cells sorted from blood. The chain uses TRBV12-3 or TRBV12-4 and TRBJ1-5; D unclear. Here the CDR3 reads CASSVRNQPQHF. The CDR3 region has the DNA TGTGCCAGCAGCGTACGGAATCAGCCCCAGCATTTT.